Below, 7 T cell receptor beta chains from the same sample are listed, as sequenced in a study of CD8 T cells in ankylosing spondylitis. TCRdb re-called the 5' RACE reads through MiXCR, storing one row per CDR3 protein. Of 200,000 to 250,000 distinct CDR3 sequences listed, roughly a tenth are singletons. The material sequenced was blood, either unsorted or a sorted T cell fraction (not recorded which). Receptor source: a male donor with ankylosing spondylitis or in good health (not recorded which).

This clonotype has ten or more counts. The CDR3 sequence is CASSLSSSSEQYF. Written as DNA, the CDR3 is TGTGCCAGCAGTTTATCCTCTTCCAGCGAGCAGTACTTC. The J gene is TRBJ2-7, the V gene TRBV27, with unresolved D. CDR3 size: 13 residues. CDR1 is MNHEY and CDR2 is SMNVEV in the germline V gene (reference sequence). V was shortened by 0 bases and J by 6 bases, with 9 bases between the two germline ends.

The chain couples TRBV12-3 or TRBV12-4 to TRBJ2-2; 16 bases align to TRBD2. Germline trimming cut 5 bases from V and 2 bases from J; bases unmatched to any gene: 5. CDR3 length equals 18 residues. Written as DNA, the CDR3 is TGTGCCAGCAGTGCGGGACTAGCGGGGGGGCGAAACACCGGGGAGCTGTTTTTT. Translating gives CASSAGLAGGRNTGELFF.

The chain carries TRBV7-9 and TRBJ2-5; maybe TRBD1 (6 bases). V shed 4 bases and J shed 2 bases, with 11 bases lying between them. Germline V gene data show CDR1 as SEHNR and CDR2 as FQNEAQ (reference sequence). The CDR3 has 14 residues. The CDR3 here is CASSSYRDQETQYF. In DNA form, the CDR3 reads TGTGCCAGCAGCTCGTACAGGGATCAAGAGACCCAGTACTTC. The full variable domain, its missing parts supplied by reference TRBV7-9 and TRBJ2-5, is DTGVSQNPRHKITKRGQNVTFRCDPISEHNRLYWYRQTLGQGPEFLTYFQNEAQLEKSRLLSDRFSAERPKGSFSTLEIQRTEQGDSAMYLCASSSYRDQETQYFGPGTRLLVL.

This clonotype has at least ten counts. This sequence joins TRBV9 and TRBJ1-2, with TRBD1 matching 9 bases. This CDR3 is built from 15 residues. Germline assignment: CDR1 SGDLS and CDR2 YYNGEE. The ends lost 3 bases at V and 1 base at J; junction bases unmatched: 4. DNA for the CDR3: TGTGCCAGCAGCGGGGGGACAGGGCTTAACTATGGCTACACCTTC. Translating it yields CASSGGTGLNYGYTF.

Only a few counts were recorded for this clonotype. The chain combines TRBV5-1 with TRBJ1-4; 8 bases agree with TRBD1. Per germline, CDR1 SGHRS and CDR2 YFSETQ. The CDR3 loop spans 15 amino acids. V trimming: 4 bases; J trimming: 3 bases; junction bases outside the gene matches: 5. CDR3 in DNA: TGCGCCAGCAGCACCCAGACAGGGGCTAATGAAAAACTGTTTTTT. Protein product: CASSTQTGANEKLFF.

This clonotype was detected a few times. This chain links TRBV29-1 with TRBJ1-1; TRBD1 aligns across 7 bases. The CDR3 spans 12 residues. V trimming: 4 bases; J trimming: 6 bases; junction bases outside the gene matches: 5. Germline V lookup: CDR1 SQVTM, CDR2 ANQGSEA. The CDR3 here is CSVAGQASEAFF. In nucleotides, the CDR3 is TGCAGCGTTGCAGGACAGGCGTCTGAAGCTTTCTTT.

As for this clonotype: One base away lies a much larger clone, so this may be a sequencing read error. The chain has TRBV12-3 or TRBV12-4 and TRBJ1-4; unclear D gene. Trimming took 3 bases from V and 10 from J, leaving 15 bases between them. This CDR3 is built from 14 residues. The CDR3 region is CASSFDRVVTKLFF. The CDR3 DNA follows: TGTGCCAGCAGTTTCGATCGGGTTGTGACAAAACTGTTTTTT.